This passage covers 10 T cell receptor beta chains from one sample sequenced in a study of blood T cell repertoires in COVID-19. Method: immunoSEQ multiplex PCR; TCRdb's copy keeps in-frame clones and lacks some. The sample includes approximately 260,000 clones, around 90% seen only once; the top ten take 3.7%. The specimen was peripheral blood. Receptors were obtained from a woman aged 40 to 50 with acute or convalescent COVID-19.

The chain carries TRBV14 and TRBJ1-6, with 8 bases that match TRBD1. The V gene's germline CDR1 is SGHDN and CDR2 FVKESK. This CDR3 spans 15 amino acids. The trim removed 4 bases at V and 7 bases at J, leaving 6 bases unmatched. The CDR3 loop reads CASSPKTGGNSPLHF. In DNA form, the CDR3 reads TGTGCCAGCAGCCCTAAAACAGGGGGGAATTCACCCCTCCACTTT.

This clone has only a few counts. The chain employs TRBV6-1 and TRBJ1-2; 7 bases align to TRBD1. This CDR3 contains 15 residues. CDR1 and CDR2 from the germline V gene are MNHNS and SASEGT. After removal of 1 base from V and 4 bases from J, the junction contained 6 bases not matched to a gene. Written as DNA, the CDR3 is TGTGCCAGCAGTGAAGGGGCAGGGGGTGGCTATGGCTACACCTTC. Translation gives CASSEGAGGGYGYTF.

This clone came up a few times. The V gene is TRBV7-8, the J gene TRBJ1-5; D not resolved. This CDR3 contains 13 residues. V was shortened by 1 base and J by 4 bases, with 5 bases between the two germline ends. From germline, CDR1 is SGHVS and CDR2 FQNEAQ. CDR3 sequence: CASSLDLNQPQHF. CDR3 nucleotide sequence: TGTGCCAGCAGCTTAGATCTAAATCAGCCCCAGCATTTT.

The chain employs TRBV4-1 and TRBJ1-5, with TRBD1 matching 8 bases. Germline values: CDR1 MGHRA, CDR2 YSYEKL. J lost 0 bases, V lost 0 bases, and 4 bases had no gene match. The CDR3 has 17 amino acids. CDR3 amino acids: CASSQERQGYSNQPQHF. The CDR3 DNA sequence: TGCGCCAGCAGCCAAGAACGACAGGGGTATAGCAATCAGCCCCAGCATTTT.

V usage is TRBV5-4 and J usage is TRBJ2-7; a possible D gene is TRBD2 (6 bases). V was pared by 1 base and J by 6 bases, with 11 bases between. This CDR3 region has 13 residues. Germline assignment: CDR1 SGHNT and CDR2 YYREEE (reference sequence). CDR3 sequence reads: CASSLLGGSEQYV. The CDR3 DNA follows: TGTGCCAGCAGCTTGTTAGGAGGGAGCGAGCAGTACGTC.

V and J are TRBV19 and TRBJ2-1; 15 bases line up with TRBD2. This CDR3 is built from 19 residues. V was clipped by 3 bases and J by 8 bases; unmatched bases: 14. Germline CDR1 and CDR2: LNHDA and SQIVND (reference sequence). For the CDR3, the DNA is TGTGCCAGTAGTATTGAAGGACTAGCGGGGGGGCCGGGGACGTATGAGCAGTTCTTC. Residues: CASSIEGLAGGPGTYEQFF.

This clone was recorded a few times. This chain uses TRBV5-6 with TRBJ1-5, with 8 bases that match TRBD1. The trim removed 5 bases at V and 7 bases at J, leaving 11 bases unmatched. The CDR3 covers 15 residues. Germline V gene data show CDR1 as SGHDT and CDR2 as YYEEEE. The CDR3 spells CASSFGQGGWQPQHF. CDR3 in DNA: TGTGCCAGCAGTTTTGGACAGGGAGGTTGGCAGCCCCAGCATTTT.

This chain connects TRBV13 to TRBJ1-6; 7 nucleotides agree with TRBD1. This CDR3 region has 14 residues. The germline CDR1 and CDR2 sequences are PRHDT and FYEKMQ (reference sequence). V lost 0 bases, J lost 10 bases, and 3 bases stayed unmatched. For the CDR3, the DNA is TGTGCCAGCAGCTTAGGGACAGGGAGATCACCCCTCCACTTT. Translation: CASSLGTGRSPLHF.

CDR3 DNA sequence: TGTGCCAGCAGTCGACTAGCGGGGGGGAAGGGAGGCTACAATGAGCAGTTCTTC. Encoded protein: CASSRLAGGKGGYNEQFF. V and J are TRBV6-6 and TRBJ2-1, with TRBD2 identical over 14 bases. There are 18 residues in the CDR3. V lost 5 bases, J lost 3 bases, and 9 bases stayed unmatched. Germline V CDR1 and CDR2: MNHNY, SVGAGI (reference sequence).

DNA of the CDR3: TGTGCCAGCAGTGACCACAGGGCGAATCAGCCCCAGCATTTT. The encoded protein is CASSDHRANQPQHF. The chain employs TRBV6-1 and TRBJ1-5, with D tentatively TRBD1 (6 bases). Germline values: CDR1 MNHNS, CDR2 SASEGT. CDR3 length: 14 residues. With 3 bases removed from V and 4 bases from J, the gap between germline ends came to 10 bases.